This T cell receptor (beta chain) is from a study of cytomegalovirus exposure and HLA in healthy donors. Per the germline V gene, CDR1 is MNHEY and CDR2 is SVGAGI. This CDR3 spans 14 amino acids. The table lists this clone with a count of one. Germline and junction disagree at one end, which may indicate a read error. PCR used 60 Vbeta primers and 13 Jbeta primers. TCRdb's table, derived via immunoSEQ multiplex PCR, lists solely in-frame clones and lacks some. The table shows about 140,000 clones, with under 75% occurring only once. J is TRBJ2-7 and V is TRBV6-5, with 9 bases lining up with TRBD1. The sequenced sample was PBMCs. The sequence was collected from a middle-aged woman in good health and CMV-seronegative. Written as DNA, the CDR3 is TGTGCCAGCAGTTCGGACAGGGGACCCTACAAGCAGTACTTC. This encodes CASSSDRGPYKQYF.